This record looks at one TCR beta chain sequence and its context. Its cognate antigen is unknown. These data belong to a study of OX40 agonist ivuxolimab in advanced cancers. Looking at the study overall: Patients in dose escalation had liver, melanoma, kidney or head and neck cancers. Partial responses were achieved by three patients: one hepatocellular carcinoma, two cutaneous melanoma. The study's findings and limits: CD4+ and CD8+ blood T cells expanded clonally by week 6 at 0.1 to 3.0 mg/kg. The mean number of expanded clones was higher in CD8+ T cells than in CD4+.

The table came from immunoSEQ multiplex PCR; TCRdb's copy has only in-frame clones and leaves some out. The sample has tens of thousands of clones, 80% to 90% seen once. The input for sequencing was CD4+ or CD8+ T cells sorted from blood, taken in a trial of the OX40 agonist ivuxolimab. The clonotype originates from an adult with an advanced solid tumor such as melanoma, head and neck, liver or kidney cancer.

The CDR3 loop is CASSHTLSGASQETQYF. In nucleotides, the CDR3 is TGTGCCAGCTCACACACACTTAGCGGGGCGTCCCAAGAGACCCAGTACTTC. This chain uses TRBV18 with TRBJ2-5; 8 positions agree with TRBD2. V lost 4 bases to trimming and J lost 1 base; unmatched junction nucleotides: 11. The germline V gene encodes CDR1 KGHSH and CDR2 LQKENI. The CDR3 totals 17 residues.